The rows below give T cell receptor beta chains drawn from one sample of a study of shared clonotypes between healthy human individuals. Measured with immunoSEQ multiplex PCR; TCRdb has only the in-frame clones, and not every one. The sample records some 650,000 clones, 95% to 98% being singletons. Material: naive CD4+ T cells sorted from blood. The receptors stem from a woman between 25 and 40 years old in good health. CDR3s include the opening cysteine and the closing phenylalanine or tryptophan. A D gene is named only where the DNA matches it firmly. Some rows have no size entry. The others give once, few or many, or a class for an expanded clone.

j_call d_call clone_size v_call cdr3_nt cdr3_aa
TRBJ2-7 TRBD1 . TRBV5-1 TGCGCCAGCAGCCCGGGACAGGAAGGCGAGCAGTACTTC CASSPGQEGEQYF
TRBJ1-1 . . TRBV7-9 TGTGCCAGCAGCTTCGGACAGTTGAACACTGAAGCTTTCTTT CASSFGQLNTEAFF
TRBJ2-3 TRBD2 once TRBV30 TGTGCCTGGACAGGGGATTCGACTAGCGGGAGCCCCCCGGATACGCAGTATTTT CAWTGDSTSGSPPDTQYF
TRBJ1-3 . . TRBV9 TGTGCCAGCAGCGTAGAATCCTCCAGGGCCGGAAACACCATATATTTT CASSVESSRAGNTIYF
TRBJ2-7 . once TRBV18 TGTGCCAGCTCACCACGGCAGCAACCCGTTTCCTACGAGCAGTACTTC CASSPRQQPVSYEQYF
TRBJ2-1 TRBD2 . TRBV19 TGTGCCAGTAGTATAGGCGGGACTAGCGGCTCCTACAATGAGCAGTTCTTC CASSIGGTSGSYNEQFF
TRBJ1-1 TRBD1 . TRBV6-1 TGTGCCAGCTCCCTAGCTGGAGGGGGCAGGACTGAAGCTTTCTTT CASSLAGGGRTEAFF
TRBJ1-1 . . TRBV28 TGTGCCGCCACAGGCGGGGGGGTGAGGTACACTGAAGCTTTCTTT CAATGGGVRYTEAFF
TRBJ1-3 . . TRBV9 TGTGCCAGCAGCGTAGGGGGTGGCAGCTCTGGAAACACCATATATTTT CASSVGGGSSGNTIYF
TRBJ2-1 . . TRBV28 TGTGCCAAACTAAGCTCCTACAATGAGCAGTTCTTC CAKLSSYNEQFF
TRBJ2-5 . . TRBV28 TGTGCCAGCAGTAACGGACAGAGGATCCTGGAGCAGTACTTC CASSNGQRILEQYF
TRBJ1-5 . . TRBV27 TGTGCCAGCACCCCAGGAGGGTGGTTTGGCAATCAGCCCCAGCATTTT CASTPGGWFGNQPQHF
TRBJ2-2 . . TRBV11-2 TGTGCCAGCAGCATAGGAAGGTTCGCGAACACCGGGGAGCTGTTTTTT CASSIGRFANTGELFF
TRBJ2-1 TRBD2 . TRBV11-2 TGTGCCAGCAGCTTTGCTGGGAGGGGCAATGAGCAGTTCTTC CASSFAGRGNEQFF
TRBJ1-5 TRBD1 . TRBV19 TGTGCCAGTATGAACCGACAGGGAGGACGACAGCCCCAGCATTTT CASMNRQGGRQPQHF
TRBJ2-7 . . TRBV6-5 TGTGCCAGCAGTTACGGGCAGGGAGTGAAGGTTCGCGAGCAGTACTTC CASSYGQGVKVREQYF
TRBJ2-5 . . TRBV15 TGTGCCACCAGCAGGGGAGGAATTGGTACCAAAGAGACCCAGTACTTC CATSRGGIGTKETQYF
TRBJ2-5 . . TRBV5-1 TGCGCCAGCAGCAGGAACGCGGGATCCTTGTACCAAGAGACCCAGTACTTC CASSRNAGSLYQETQYF
TRBJ2-1 TRBD2 . TRBV11-2 TGTGCCAGCAGTTCGACTAGCGGGAGGGCCTGGGAGCAGTTCTTC CASSSTSGRAWEQFF
TRBJ2-7 . . TRBV4-2 TGTGCCAGCAGCCAACCTCGGCGGCAGGGGAGCTACGAGCAGTACTTC CASSQPRRQGSYEQYF
TRBJ2-2 TRBD2 . TRBV18 TGTGCCAGCTCGACCGGGGGGACCGGGGAGCTGTTTTTT CASSTGGTGELFF
TRBJ2-7 TRBD2 . TRBV6-1 TGTGCCAGCAAGAGGGACTACGCCTACGAGCAGTACTTC CASKRDYAYEQYF
TRBJ1-1 TRBD1 . TRBV7-9 TGTGCCAGCAGCTTAGATCTCCAGGGGGCTGAAGCTTTCTTT CASSLDLQGAEAFF
TRBJ2-3 TRBD2 . TRBV19 TGTGCCAGTAGTATAGATCCGCGGGGGACGCAGTATTTT CASSIDPRGTQYF
TRBJ2-1 . . TRBV2 TGTGCCAGCAGTGGGACACTGAATGAGCAGTTCTTC CASSGTLNEQFF
TRBJ1-2 . . TRBV28 TGTGCCAGCAGTTTCCTAGCGTACGGCTACACCTTC CASSFLAYGYTF
TRBJ1-6 . . TRBV27 TGTGCCAGCGGAAGTGGTCAGAATTCACCCCTCCACTTT CASGSGQNSPLHF
TRBJ1-5 TRBD1 . TRBV7-8 TGTGCCAGCAGCCGGACAGGGCGGGATCAGCCCCAGCATTTT CASSRTGRDQPQHF
TRBJ2-7 . . TRBV5-4 TGTGCCAGCAGCTTGGGACAGGCGGGACTCTACGAGCAGTACTTC CASSLGQAGLYEQYF
TRBJ2-5 TRBD2 . TRBV6-1 TGTGCCAGCAGTGTATCATGGGGGGGGGATTCGGAGACCCAGTACTTC CASSVSWGGDSETQYF
TRBJ2-5 TRBD2 . TRBV6-6 TGTGCCAGCAAGACCAGCGGGAGGGGAGAGACCCAGTACTTC CASKTSGRGETQYF
TRBJ1-2 . few TRBV20-1 TGCAGTGCTGGCCTGGATGGCTACACCTTC CSAGLDGYTF
TRBJ2-4 . . TRBV27 TGTGCCAGCAGTTCCAGGACAATAGCCAAAAACATTCAGTACTTC CASSSRTIAKNIQYF
TRBJ2-3 TRBD2 once TRBV5-4 TGTGCCAGCTCCGAGCGGGATTACACAGATACGCAGTATTTT CASSERDYTDTQYF
TRBJ1-3 . . TRBV28 TGTGCCAGCAGTCCCGCCGGGAAAACTGGAAACACCATATATTTT CASSPAGKTGNTIYF
TRBJ1-4 . . TRBV7-2 TGTGCCAGCAGCTTAGGGCAGGGTAATGAAAAACTGTTTTTT CASSLGQGNEKLFF
TRBJ1-1 . . TRBV5-1 TGCGCCAGCGGGGACCTCCTCGGAACAGCTTTCTTT CASGDLLGTAFF
TRBJ1-2 . . TRBV6-1 TGTGCCAGCATGACCGGGGGGGACTATGGCTACACCTTC CASMTGGDYGYTF
TRBJ2-3 . once TRBV6-4 TGTGCCAGCAGTGACTCGGAAGGGGTCCCACAACAAGATACGCAGTATTTT CASSDSEGVPQQDTQYF
TRBJ2-1 . . TRBV7-3 TGTGCCAGCAGCTTGGGCGAGGCCTTTGAGCAGTTCTTC CASSLGEAFEQFF
TRBJ2-1 . . TRBV25-1 TGTGCCAGCAGTGCGGTTCGGCCCTACAATGAGCAGTTCTTC CASSAVRPYNEQFF
TRBJ1-2 . . TRBV27 TGTGCCAGCAGTTTTCGGGGCGGGGGCTATGGCTACACCTTC CASSFRGGGYGYTF
TRBJ2-3 . . TRBV28 TGTGCCAGCAGTCCCCCCGGAGCTATGGGCACAGATACGCAGTATTTT CASSPPGAMGTDTQYF
TRBJ2-7 . . TRBV27 TGTGCCAGCAGTTCACCAAGTCGCAAGGGAACAAGCTACGAGCAGTACTTC CASSSPSRKGTSYEQYF
TRBJ2-1 . . TRBV7-9 TGTGCCAGCAGCTTAAGGGGGACAACGGATCGGAGCAATGAGCAGTTCTTC CASSLRGTTDRSNEQFF